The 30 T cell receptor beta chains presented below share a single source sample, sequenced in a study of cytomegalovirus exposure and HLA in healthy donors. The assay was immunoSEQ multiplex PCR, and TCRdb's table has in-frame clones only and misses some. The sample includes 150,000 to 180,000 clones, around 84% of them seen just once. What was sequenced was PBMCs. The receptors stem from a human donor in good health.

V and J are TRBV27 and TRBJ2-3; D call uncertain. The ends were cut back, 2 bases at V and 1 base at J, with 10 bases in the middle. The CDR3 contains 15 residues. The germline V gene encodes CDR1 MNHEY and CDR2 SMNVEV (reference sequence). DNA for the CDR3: TGTGCCAGCAGTTTAGTGGTGGGCCGCACAGATACGCAGTATTTT. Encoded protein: CASSLVVGRTDTQYF.

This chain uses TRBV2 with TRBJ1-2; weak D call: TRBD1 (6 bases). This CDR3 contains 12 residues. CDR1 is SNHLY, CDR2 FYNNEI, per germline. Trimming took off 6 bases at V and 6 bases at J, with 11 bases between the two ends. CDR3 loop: CASRLTGNGYTF. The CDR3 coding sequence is TGTGCCAGCAGATTAACAGGGAATGGCTACACCTTC.

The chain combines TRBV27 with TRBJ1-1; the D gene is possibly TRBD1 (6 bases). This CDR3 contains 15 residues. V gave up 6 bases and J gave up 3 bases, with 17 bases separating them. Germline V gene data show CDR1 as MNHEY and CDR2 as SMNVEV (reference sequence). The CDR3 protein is CASSPGGGWDTEAFF. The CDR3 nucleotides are TGTGCCAGCAGCCCGGGTGGGGGCTGGGACACTGAAGCTTTCTTT.

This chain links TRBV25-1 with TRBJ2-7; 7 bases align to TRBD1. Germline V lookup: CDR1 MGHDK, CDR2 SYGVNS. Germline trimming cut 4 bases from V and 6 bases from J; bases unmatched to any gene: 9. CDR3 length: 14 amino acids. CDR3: CASSVAGTVGEQYF. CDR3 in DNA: TGTGCCAGCAGTGTCGCCGGGACAGTCGGCGAGCAGTACTTC.

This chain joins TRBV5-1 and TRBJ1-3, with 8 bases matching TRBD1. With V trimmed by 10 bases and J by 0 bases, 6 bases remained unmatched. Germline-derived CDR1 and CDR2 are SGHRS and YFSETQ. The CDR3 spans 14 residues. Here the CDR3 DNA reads TGCGCCTCACAGGGGGGCAACTCTGGAAACACCATATATTTT. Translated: CASQGGNSGNTIYF.

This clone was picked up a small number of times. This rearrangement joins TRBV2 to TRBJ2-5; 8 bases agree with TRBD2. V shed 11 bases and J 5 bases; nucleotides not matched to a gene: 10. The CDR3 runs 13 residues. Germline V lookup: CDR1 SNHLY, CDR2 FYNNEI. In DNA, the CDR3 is TGTGCCCTCAACCGGGGGGGCGGGGAGACCCAGTACTTC. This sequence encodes CALNRGGGETQYF.

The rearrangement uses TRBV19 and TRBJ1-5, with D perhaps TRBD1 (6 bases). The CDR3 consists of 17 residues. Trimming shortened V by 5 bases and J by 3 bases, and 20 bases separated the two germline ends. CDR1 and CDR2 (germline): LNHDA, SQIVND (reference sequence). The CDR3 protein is CASSLWAGELSNQPQHF. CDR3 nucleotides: TGTGCCAGTAGTTTATGGGCAGGGGAGCTTTCCAATCAGCCCCAGCATTTT.

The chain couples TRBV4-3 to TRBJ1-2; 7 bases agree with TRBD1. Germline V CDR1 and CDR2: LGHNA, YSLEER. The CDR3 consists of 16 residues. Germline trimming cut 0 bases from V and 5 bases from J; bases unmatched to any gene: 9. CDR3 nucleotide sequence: TGCGCCAGCAGCCAAGATATCAACAGGGGTGTTTATGGCTACACCTTC. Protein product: CASSQDINRGVYGYTF.

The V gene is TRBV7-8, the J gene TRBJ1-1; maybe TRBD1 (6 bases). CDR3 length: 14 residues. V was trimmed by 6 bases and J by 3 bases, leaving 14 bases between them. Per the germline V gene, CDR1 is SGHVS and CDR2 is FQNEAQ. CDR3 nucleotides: TGTGCCAGCAGTTCAGGACAGACGGACACTGAAGCTTTCTTT. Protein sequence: CASSSGQTDTEAFF.

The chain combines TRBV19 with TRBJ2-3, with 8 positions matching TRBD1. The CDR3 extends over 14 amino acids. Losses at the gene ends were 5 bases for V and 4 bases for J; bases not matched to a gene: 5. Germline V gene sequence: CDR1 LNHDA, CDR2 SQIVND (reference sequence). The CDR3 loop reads CASSADRAADTQYF. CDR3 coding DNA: TGTGCCAGTAGTGCGGACAGGGCCGCAGATACGCAGTATTTT.

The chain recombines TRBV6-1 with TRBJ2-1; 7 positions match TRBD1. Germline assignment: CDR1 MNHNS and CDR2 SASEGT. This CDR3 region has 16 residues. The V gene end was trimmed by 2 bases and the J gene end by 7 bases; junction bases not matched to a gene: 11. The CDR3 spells CASSESTQGVINEQFF. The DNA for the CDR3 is TGTGCCAGCAGTGAAAGTACGCAGGGGGTTATTAATGAGCAGTTCTTC.

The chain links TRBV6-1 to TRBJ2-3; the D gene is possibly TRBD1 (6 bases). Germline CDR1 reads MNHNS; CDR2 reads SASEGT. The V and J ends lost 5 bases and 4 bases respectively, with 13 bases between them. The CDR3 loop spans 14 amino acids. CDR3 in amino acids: CASSFVRGADTQYF. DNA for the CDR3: TGTGCCAGCAGTTTCGTCAGGGGCGCAGATACGCAGTATTTT.

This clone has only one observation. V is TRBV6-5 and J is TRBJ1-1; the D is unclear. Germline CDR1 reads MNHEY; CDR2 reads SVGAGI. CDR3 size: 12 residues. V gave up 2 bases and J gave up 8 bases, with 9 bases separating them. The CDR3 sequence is CASSYGSEEAFF. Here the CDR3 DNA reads TGTGCCAGCAGTTACGGTTCAGAAGAAGCTTTCTTT.

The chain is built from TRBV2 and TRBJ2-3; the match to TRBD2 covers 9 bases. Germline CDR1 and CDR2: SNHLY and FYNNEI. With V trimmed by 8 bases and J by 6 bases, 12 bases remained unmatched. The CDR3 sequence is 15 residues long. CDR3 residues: CASGRARGGDDTQYF. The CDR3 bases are TGTGCCAGCGGGAGGGCACGCGGGGGGGATGATACGCAGTATTTT.

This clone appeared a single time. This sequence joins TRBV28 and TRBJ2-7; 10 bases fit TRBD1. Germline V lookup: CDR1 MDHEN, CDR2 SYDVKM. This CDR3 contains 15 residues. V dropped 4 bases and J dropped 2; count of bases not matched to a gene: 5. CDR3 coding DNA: TGTGCCAGCAGTTCAGGACAGGGGGTAACCTACGAGCAGTACTTC. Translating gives CASSSGQGVTYEQYF.

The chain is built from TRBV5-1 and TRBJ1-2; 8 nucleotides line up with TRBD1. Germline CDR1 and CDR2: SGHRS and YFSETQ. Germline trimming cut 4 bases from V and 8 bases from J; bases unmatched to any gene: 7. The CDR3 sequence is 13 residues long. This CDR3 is CASSIGQGQGYTF. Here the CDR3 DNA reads TGCGCCAGCAGCATCGGACAGGGCCAGGGCTACACCTTC.

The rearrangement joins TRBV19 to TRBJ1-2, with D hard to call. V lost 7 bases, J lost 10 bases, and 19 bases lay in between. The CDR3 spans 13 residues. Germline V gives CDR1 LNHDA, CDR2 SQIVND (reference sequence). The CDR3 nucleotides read TGTGCCAGTAACGTGAGGTTTGGGGAGACCTACACCTTC. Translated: CASNVRFGETYTF.

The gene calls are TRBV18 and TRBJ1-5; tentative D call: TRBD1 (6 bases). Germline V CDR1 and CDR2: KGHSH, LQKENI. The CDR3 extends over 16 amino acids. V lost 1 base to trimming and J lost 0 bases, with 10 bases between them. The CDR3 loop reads CASSPRQGISNQPQHF. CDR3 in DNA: TGTGCCAGCTCACCACGTCAGGGGATTAGCAATCAGCCCCAGCATTTT.

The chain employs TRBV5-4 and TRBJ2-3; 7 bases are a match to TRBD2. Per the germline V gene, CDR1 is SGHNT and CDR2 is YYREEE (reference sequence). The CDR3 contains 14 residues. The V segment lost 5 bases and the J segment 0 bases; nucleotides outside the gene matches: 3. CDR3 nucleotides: TGTGCCAGCAGTCGGGAGGCTAGCACAGATACGCAGTATTTT. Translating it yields CASSREASTDTQYF.

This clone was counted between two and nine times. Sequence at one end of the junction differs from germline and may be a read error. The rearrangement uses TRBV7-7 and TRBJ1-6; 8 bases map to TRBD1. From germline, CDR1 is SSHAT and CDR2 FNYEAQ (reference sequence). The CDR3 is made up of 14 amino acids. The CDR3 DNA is TGTGCTAGCAGCACCGGACAGGGAGGTTCACCCCTCCACTTT. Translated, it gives CASSTGQGGSPLHF.

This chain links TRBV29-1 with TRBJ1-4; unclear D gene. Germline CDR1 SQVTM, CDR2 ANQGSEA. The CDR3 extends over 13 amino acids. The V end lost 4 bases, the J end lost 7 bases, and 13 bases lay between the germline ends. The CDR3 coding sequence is TGCAGCGTTGGTCTTCGGGCGGGTGAAAAACTGTTTTTT. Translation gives CSVGLRAGEKLFF. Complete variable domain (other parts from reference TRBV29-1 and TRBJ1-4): SAVISQKPSRDICQRGTSLTIQCQVDSQVTMMFWYRQQPGQSLTLIATANQGSEATYESGFVIDKFPISRPNLTFSTLTVSNMSPEDSSIYLCSVGLRAGEKLFFGSGTQLSVL.

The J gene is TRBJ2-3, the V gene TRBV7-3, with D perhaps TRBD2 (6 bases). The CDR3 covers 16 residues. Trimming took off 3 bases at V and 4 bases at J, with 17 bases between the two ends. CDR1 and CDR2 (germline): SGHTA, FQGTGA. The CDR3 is CASSFIGAGGADTQYF. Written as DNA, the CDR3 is TGTGCCAGCAGCTTTATTGGAGCGGGTGGTGCAGATACGCAGTATTTT.

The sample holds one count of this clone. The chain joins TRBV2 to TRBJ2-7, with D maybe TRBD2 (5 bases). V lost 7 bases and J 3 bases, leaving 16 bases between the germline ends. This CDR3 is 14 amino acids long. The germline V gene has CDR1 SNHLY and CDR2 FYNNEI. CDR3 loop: CASTQAEEVYEQYF. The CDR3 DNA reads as TGTGCCAGCACCCAGGCGGAGGAAGTCTACGAGCAGTACTTC.

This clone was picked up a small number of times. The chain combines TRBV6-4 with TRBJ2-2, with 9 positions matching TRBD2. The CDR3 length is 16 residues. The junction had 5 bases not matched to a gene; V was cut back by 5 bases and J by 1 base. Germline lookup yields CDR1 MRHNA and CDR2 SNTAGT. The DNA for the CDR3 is TGTGCCAGCAGTCGGACTAGCGATGGGAACACCGGGGAGCTGTTTTTT. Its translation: CASSRTSDGNTGELFF.

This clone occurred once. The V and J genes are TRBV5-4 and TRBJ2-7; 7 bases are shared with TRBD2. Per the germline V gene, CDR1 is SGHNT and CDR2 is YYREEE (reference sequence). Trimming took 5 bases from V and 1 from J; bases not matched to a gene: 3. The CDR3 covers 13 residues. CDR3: CASSGGGSYEQYF. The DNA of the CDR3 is TGTGCCAGCAGTGGGGGAGGGTCCTACGAGCAGTACTTC. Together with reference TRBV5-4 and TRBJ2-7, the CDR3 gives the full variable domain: ETGVTQSPTHLIKTRGQQVTLRCSSQSGHNTVSWYQQALGQGPQFIFQYYREEENGRGNFPPRFSGLQFPNYSSELNVNALELDDSALYLCASSGGGSYEQYFGPGTRLTVT.

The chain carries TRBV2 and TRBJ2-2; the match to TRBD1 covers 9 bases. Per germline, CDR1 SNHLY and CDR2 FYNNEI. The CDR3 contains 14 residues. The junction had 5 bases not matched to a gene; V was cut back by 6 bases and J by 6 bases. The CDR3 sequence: CASRDRTGAGELFF. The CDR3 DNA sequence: TGTGCCAGCAGAGATCGGACAGGGGCCGGGGAGCTGTTTTTT.

CDR3: CASRIQASSYNEQFF. The DNA for the CDR3 is TGTGCCAGCCGTATACAGGCTAGCTCCTACAATGAGCAGTTCTTC. The chain recombines TRBV27 with TRBJ2-1, with a tentative D call TRBD1 (5 bases). This CDR3 has 15 residues. The ends were cut back, 8 bases at V and 0 bases at J, with 14 bases in the middle. The germline V gene encodes CDR1 MNHEY and CDR2 SMNVEV (reference sequence).

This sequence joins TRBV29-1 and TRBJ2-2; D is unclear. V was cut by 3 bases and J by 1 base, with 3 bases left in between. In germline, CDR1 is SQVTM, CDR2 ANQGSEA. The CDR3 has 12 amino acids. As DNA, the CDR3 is TGCAGCGTTGACAGGAACACCGGGGAGCTGTTTTTT. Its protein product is CSVDRNTGELFF.

The CDR3 region has the DNA TGTGCCACCACTCGACAGGGGGTTACCTACAATGAGCAGTTCTTC. Translation: CATTRQGVTYNEQFF. This chain connects TRBV2 to TRBJ2-1; 9 bases are shared with TRBD1. The CDR3 has 15 residues. V gave up 10 bases and J gave up 2 bases; unmatched junction bases: 9. Germline CDR1 reads SNHLY; CDR2 reads FYNNEI.

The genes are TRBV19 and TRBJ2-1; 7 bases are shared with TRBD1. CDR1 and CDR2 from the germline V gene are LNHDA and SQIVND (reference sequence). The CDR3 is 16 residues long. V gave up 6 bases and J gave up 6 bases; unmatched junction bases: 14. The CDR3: CASSLGPGQNTNEQFF. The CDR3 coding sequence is TGTGCCAGTAGCCTAGGACCGGGACAGAATACCAATGAGCAGTTCTTC.